These 22 T cell receptor beta chains share one sample of origin, sequenced in a study of T cell responses to AZD1222 COVID-19 vaccine (dated by TCRdb to about 2021). The library was obtained by the immunoSEQ multiplex PCR assay. TCRdb re-hosts the immuneACCESS table, in-frame sequences only. Its copies lack some clones; in the studies checked, an unresolved V gene accounts for under half of them, and the cause for the rest is not known. The sample table records some 120,000 clones; roughly 85% of these occur just once. The top ten hold over 8% of the sample. The sample's time point label is to be understood as: baseline before first vaccination. This specimen consisted of peripheral blood, obtained on day 0 of AZD1222 vaccination. Receptor source: an adult in good health.

The rearrangement links TRBV27 to TRBJ1-5, with D tentatively TRBD1 (5 bases). The CDR3 covers 15 residues. Trimming cost V 6 bases and J 0 bases, with 12 bases left between them. Germline V gene data show CDR1 as MNHEY and CDR2 as SMNVEV (reference sequence). The DNA for the CDR3 is TGTGCCAGCAGGGCTAGGGGAGTTAGCAATCAGCCCCAGCATTTT. Translation gives CASRARGVSNQPQHF.

The table lists this clone with a count of one. The V gene is TRBV18, the J gene TRBJ2-3; 9 bases fit TRBD2. Germline V gives CDR1 KGHSH, CDR2 LQKENI. V lost 4 bases, J lost 4 bases, and 9 bases stayed unmatched. The CDR3 loop spans 16 amino acids. Here the CDR3 DNA reads TGTGCCAGCTCACAGAGTAGCGGGGGACTCTCAGATACGCAGTATTTT. The encoded protein is CASSQSSGGLSDTQYF.

The chain joins TRBV29-1 to TRBJ1-1; D unclear. Deletions cut 2 bases from V and 0 bases from J, with 7 bases between. From germline, CDR1 is SQVTM and CDR2 ANQGSEA. This CDR3 has 13 residues. In nucleotides, the CDR3 is TGCAGCGTTGAATCCTACTTGAACACTGAAGCTTTCTTT. This translates into CSVESYLNTEAFF.

The V and J genes are TRBV28 and TRBJ2-7; perhaps TRBD2 as D (6 bases). This CDR3 is 13 amino acids long. Germline CDR1 and CDR2: MDHEN and SYDVKM. The ends were cut back, 7 bases at V and 7 bases at J, with 17 bases in the middle. CDR3 coding DNA: TGTGCCAGCATTCGTCCCCAGGGAGGAGAGCAGTACTTC. Its translation: CASIRPQGGEQYF.

The DNA for the CDR3 is TGTGCAAGTCGCTTAGGTAAAGGGACGGGTGACGGTGGGGCCAACGTCCTGACTTTC. Translated, it gives CASRLGKGTGDGGANVLTF. J is TRBJ2-6 and V is TRBV12-2. TRBV12-2 is flagged as a pseudogene. This CDR3 contains 19 residues.

The chain has TRBV6-5 and TRBJ1-5; the D gene is possibly TRBD1 (6 bases). This CDR3 comprises 15 residues. Germline V gives CDR1 MNHEY, CDR2 SVGAGI. Trimming left V 6 bases short and J 0 bases short, with 12 bases between. In nucleotides, the CDR3 is TGTGCCAGCAGAATGGACAGTAATAGCAATCAGCCCCAGCATTTT. Its translation is CASRMDSNSNQPQHF.

The count of this clone is one. V is TRBV28 and J is TRBJ2-5; D gene unclear. This CDR3 is 13 amino acids long. Deletions cut 3 bases from V and 4 bases from J, with 9 bases between. Germline V gene lookup returns CDR1 MDHEN and CDR2 SYDVKM. The CDR3 DNA sequence: TGTGCCAGCAGTTTCCGATCCGGAGAGACCCAGTACTTC. It specifies CASSFRSGETQYF.

The V and J genes are TRBV27 and TRBJ1-2; maybe TRBD1 (6 bases). Looked up from germline, CDR1 is MNHEY and CDR2 is SMNVEV (reference sequence). V gave up 6 bases and J gave up 4 bases, with 18 bases separating them. This CDR3 has 15 amino acids. CDR3 loop: CASRRQDSAVYGYTF. CDR3 bases: TGTGCCAGCAGACGACAGGATTCTGCTGTCTATGGCTACACCTTC.

V usage is TRBV7-2 and J usage is TRBJ2-7, with 12 nucleotides matching TRBD2. V was clipped by 2 bases and J by 2 bases; unmatched bases: 7. Germline assignment: CDR1 SGHTA and CDR2 FQGNSA. The CDR3 loop spans 17 amino acids. CDR3 in amino acids: CASSLRTSGNLAYEQYF. CDR3 bases: TGTGCCAGCAGCTTAAGGACTAGCGGGAATCTTGCCTACGAGCAGTACTTC.

The chain uses TRBV3-1 (or the pseudogene TRBV3-2) and TRBJ1-2, with D perhaps TRBD1 (6 bases). The CDR3 consists of 16 residues. Trimming stripped 2 bases from V and 1 base from J, with 14 bases between. CDR1 and CDR2 from the germline V gene are LGHDT and YNNKEL (reference sequence). Here the CDR3 reads CASSQNSGTLNYGYTF. In DNA, the CDR3 is TGTGCCAGCAGCCAAAATTCCGGGACACTTAACTATGGCTACACCTTC.

This rearrangement joins TRBV29-1 to TRBJ1-2, with 8 bases matching TRBD1. With V trimmed by 4 bases and J by 5 bases, 6 bases remained unmatched. CDR1 and CDR2 from the germline V gene are SQVTM and ANQGSEA. CDR3 length equals 13 residues. The chain's CDR3 is CSVAPGQEYGYTF. For the CDR3, the DNA is TGCAGCGTTGCTCCGGGACAGGAGTATGGCTACACCTTC.

The V and J genes are TRBV13 and TRBJ2-2; D tentatively reads TRBD1 or TRBD2 (5 bases each). CDR1 PRHDT and CDR2 FYEKMQ come from the germline V gene (reference sequence). The V gene lost 0 bases and the J gene lost 7 bases, with 9 bases spanning the gap. The CDR3 consists of 14 residues. CDR3 nucleotides: TGTGCCAGCAGCTTAGGGGGGGTCGGCGGGGAGCTGTTTTTT. Translating it yields CASSLGGVGGELFF.

The rearrangement joins TRBV28 to TRBJ1-3; no clear D. The CDR3 loop spans 14 amino acids. Deletions cut 11 bases from V and 4 bases from J, with 18 bases between. CDR1 is MDHEN and CDR2 is SYDVKM in the germline V gene. The CDR3 coding sequence is TGTGCCGCCCGGCGAGGGTGGGGAGGAAACACCATATATTTT. This sequence encodes CAARRGWGGNTIYF.

The chain recombines TRBV5-1 with TRBJ2-7; no firm D call. V was clipped by 4 bases and J by 7 bases, with 18 bases between them. CDR1 SGHRS and CDR2 YFSETQ come from the germline V gene. This CDR3 spans 14 amino acids. In DNA form, the CDR3 reads TGCGCCAGCAGCGCAGACAATCAGGCGCCTGAGCAGTACTTC. This sequence encodes CASSADNQAPEQYF.

The chain is built from TRBV18 and TRBJ1-5; D is perhaps TRBD1 (5 bases). V lost 3 bases to trimming and J lost 5 bases, with 20 bases between them. This CDR3 spans 17 amino acids. CDR1 and CDR2 from the germline V gene are KGHSH and LQKENI. The CDR3 DNA is TGTGCCAGCTCACCGGGGGAAGTGATGAGGGATGATCAGCCCCAGCATTTT. Translated, it gives CASSPGEVMRDDQPQHF.

The rearrangement uses TRBV6-5 and TRBJ1-4, with TRBD1 matching 7 bases. CDR1 and CDR2 (germline): MNHEY, SVGAGI. The junction had 10 bases not matched to a gene; V was cut back by 6 bases and J by 6 bases. The CDR3 extends over 15 amino acids. CDR3 in amino acids: CASRTRTGPDEKLFF. The DNA of the CDR3 is TGTGCCAGCAGAACCAGGACAGGCCCAGATGAAAAACTGTTTTTT.

This clone came up a few times. The chain combines TRBV4-1 with TRBJ2-3, with 7 positions matching TRBD1. CDR1 and CDR2 from the germline V gene are MGHRA and YSYEKL. This CDR3 is built from 16 residues. V lost 1 base, J lost 0 bases, and 4 bases stayed unmatched. For the CDR3, the DNA is TGCGCCAGCAGCCAAGCAGGACAGGATAGCACAGATACGCAGTATTTT. This codes for CASSQAGQDSTDTQYF.

V and J are TRBV27 and TRBJ1-4, with a possible D match to TRBD1 (5 bases). This CDR3 has 14 residues. CDR1 and CDR2 from the germline V gene are MNHEY and SMNVEV (reference sequence). V was pared by 6 bases and J by 5 bases, with 13 bases between. CDR3 DNA: TGTGCCAGCAGCACCGGGGACTCGAATGAAAAACTGTTTTTT. This translates into CASSTGDSNEKLFF.

The CDR3: CASSEGGQGVYEQYF. The DNA of the CDR3 is TGTGCCAGCAGTGAAGGGGGACAGGGGGTTTACGAGCAGTACTTC. V gene TRBV6-1 combines with J gene TRBJ2-7; 11 bases fit TRBD1. Germline CDR1 is MNHNS and CDR2 is SASEGT. CDR3 size: 15 residues. V dropped 1 base and J dropped 4; count of bases not matched to a gene: 3.

This clone was counted only a few times. J is TRBJ1-6 and V is TRBV3-1 (or the pseudogene TRBV3-2), with D hard to call. Trimming took off 2 bases at V and 8 bases at J, with 16 bases between the two ends. CDR3 size: 16 residues. Germline CDR1 reads LGHDT; CDR2 reads YNNKEL (reference sequence). The CDR3 region is CASSQNREEGYSPLHF. CDR3 DNA sequence: TGTGCCAGCAGCCAAAACCGCGAAGAGGGATATTCACCCCTCCACTTT.

V and J are TRBV5-6 and TRBJ2-7, with unresolved D. Germline CDR1 is SGHDT and CDR2 is YYEEEE. This CDR3 region has 15 residues. Trimming removed 4 bases from V and 2 bases from J, with 16 bases in between. The CDR3 coding sequence is TGTGCCAGCAGCCTGGAGCCTACGATACCCTACGAGCAGTACTTC. This sequence encodes CASSLEPTIPYEQYF.

The V call is TRBV6-5, the J call TRBJ1-2; D is uncertain. The CDR3 consists of 12 residues. CDR1 and CDR2 (germline): MNHEY, SVGAGI. Between the trimmed V and J ends, which lost 6 bases and 8 bases, there was a span of 13 bases. This CDR3 reads CASRISLEGYTF. CDR3 sequence (DNA): TGTGCCAGCAGGATCTCTTTAGAGGGCTACACCTTC.